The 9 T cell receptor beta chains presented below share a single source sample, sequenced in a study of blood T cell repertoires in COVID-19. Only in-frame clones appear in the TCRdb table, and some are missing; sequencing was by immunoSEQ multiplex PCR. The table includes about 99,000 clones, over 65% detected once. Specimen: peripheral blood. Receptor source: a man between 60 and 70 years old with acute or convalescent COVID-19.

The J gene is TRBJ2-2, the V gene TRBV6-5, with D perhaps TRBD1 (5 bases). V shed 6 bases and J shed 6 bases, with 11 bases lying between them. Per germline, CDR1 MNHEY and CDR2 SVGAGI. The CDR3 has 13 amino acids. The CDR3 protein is CASSPGQAGELFF. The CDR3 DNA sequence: TGTGCCAGCAGCCCAGGACAAGCCGGGGAGCTGTTTTTT.

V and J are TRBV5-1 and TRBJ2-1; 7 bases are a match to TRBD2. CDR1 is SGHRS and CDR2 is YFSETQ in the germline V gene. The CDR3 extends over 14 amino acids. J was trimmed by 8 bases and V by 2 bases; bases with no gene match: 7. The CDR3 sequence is CASSLSGGSHEQFF. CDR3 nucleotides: TGCGCCAGCAGCTTATCCGGCGGGAGCCATGAGCAGTTCTTC.

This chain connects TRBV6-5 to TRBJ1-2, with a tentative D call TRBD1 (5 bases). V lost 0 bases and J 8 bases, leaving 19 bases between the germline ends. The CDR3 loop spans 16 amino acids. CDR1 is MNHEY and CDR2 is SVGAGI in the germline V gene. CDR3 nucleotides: TGTGCCAGCAGTTACTCCGTGGGGCAGGTGATCGGCGGCTACACCTTC. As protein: CASSYSVGQVIGGYTF.

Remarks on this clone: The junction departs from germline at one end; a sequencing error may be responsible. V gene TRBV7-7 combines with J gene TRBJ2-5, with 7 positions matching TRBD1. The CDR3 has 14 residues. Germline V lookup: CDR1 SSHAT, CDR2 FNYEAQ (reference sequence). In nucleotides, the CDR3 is TGTGCTAGCAGCCCGACAGGGAACCAAGAGACCCAGTACTTC. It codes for CASSPTGNQETQYF.

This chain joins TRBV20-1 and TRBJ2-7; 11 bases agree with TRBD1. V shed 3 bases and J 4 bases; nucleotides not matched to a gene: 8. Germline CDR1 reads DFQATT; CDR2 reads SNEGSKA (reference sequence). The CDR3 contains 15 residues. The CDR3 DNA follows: TGCAGTGCTAGTGACCCGGGACAGGGGGTTTACGAGCAGTACTTC. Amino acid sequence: CSASDPGQGVYEQYF.

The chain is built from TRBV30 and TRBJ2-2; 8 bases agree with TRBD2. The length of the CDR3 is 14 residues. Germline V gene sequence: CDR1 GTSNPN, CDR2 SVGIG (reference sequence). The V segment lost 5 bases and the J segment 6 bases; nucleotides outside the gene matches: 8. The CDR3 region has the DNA TGTGCCTGGGTAGCGGGAAGGGAGGCCGGGGAGCTGTTTTTT. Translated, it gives CAWVAGREAGELFF.

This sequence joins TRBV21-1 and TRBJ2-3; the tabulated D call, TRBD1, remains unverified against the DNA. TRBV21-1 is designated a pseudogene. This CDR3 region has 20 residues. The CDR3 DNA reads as TGTGCCAGCAGCCCCAGACAGGGGCCGGGACTCCCCGGGGGGACAGATACGCAGTATTTT. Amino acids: CASSPRQGPGLPGGTDTQYF.

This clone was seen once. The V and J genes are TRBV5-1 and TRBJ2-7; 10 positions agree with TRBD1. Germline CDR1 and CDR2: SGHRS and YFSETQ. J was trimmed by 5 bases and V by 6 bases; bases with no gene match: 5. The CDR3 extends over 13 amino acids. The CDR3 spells CASNDRGRHEQYF. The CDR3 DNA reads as TGCGCCAGCAACGACAGGGGGCGACACGAGCAGTACTTC.

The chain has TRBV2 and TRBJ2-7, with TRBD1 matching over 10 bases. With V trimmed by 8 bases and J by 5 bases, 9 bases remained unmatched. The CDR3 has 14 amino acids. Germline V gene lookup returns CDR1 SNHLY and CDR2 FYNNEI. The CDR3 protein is CASHRDRGGDEQYV. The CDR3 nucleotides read TGTGCCAGCCACCGGGACAGGGGCGGGGACGAGCAGTACGTC.